Following are 2 T cell receptor beta chains from one sample sequenced in a study of T-cell reconstitution after alpha-beta-depleted transplantation in children. Preparation of the TCRbeta library involved a method that used unique molecular identifiers. TCRdb ran MiXCR on the PCR reads and lists one entry per CDR3 protein. This table holds approximately 6,500 distinct CDR3 sequences, approximately 11% found once. The source material was PBMCs, mostly from graft donor cells, sampled 180 days after TCRalphabeta/CD19-depleted stem cell transplant. The receptors were sampled from a child under two years old who had a stem cell transplant for acute myeloid leukemia, so the T cells may come from the graft donor.

This rearrangement joins TRBV12-3 or TRBV12-4 to TRBJ2-1; the match to TRBD2 covers 7 bases. There are 16 residues in the CDR3. Losses at the gene ends were 5 bases for V and 0 bases for J; bases not matched to a gene: 7. The DNA of the CDR3 is TGTGCCAGCAGTAGACTAGCAGATGGCTCCTACAATGAGCAGTTCTTC. As protein: CASSRLADGSYNEQFF.

This clonotype has a count of ten or more. The rearrangement uses TRBV28 and TRBJ2-7; 11 bases match TRBD2. V shed 5 bases and J 7 bases; nucleotides not matched to a gene: 7. CDR1 is MDHEN and CDR2 is SYDVKM in the germline V gene. This CDR3 region has 14 residues. The CDR3 DNA reads as TGTGCCAGCAGTATACTAGCGGGAGAGAATGAGCAGTACTTC. Its protein product is CASSILAGENEQYF. The complete variable domain, with remaining parts taken from reference TRBV28 and TRBJ2-7, reads DVKVTQSSRYLVKRTGEKVFLECVQDMDHENMFWYRQDPGLGLRLIYFSYDVKMKEKGDIPEGYSVSREKKERFSLILESASTNQTSMYLCASSILAGENEQYFGPGTRLTVT.